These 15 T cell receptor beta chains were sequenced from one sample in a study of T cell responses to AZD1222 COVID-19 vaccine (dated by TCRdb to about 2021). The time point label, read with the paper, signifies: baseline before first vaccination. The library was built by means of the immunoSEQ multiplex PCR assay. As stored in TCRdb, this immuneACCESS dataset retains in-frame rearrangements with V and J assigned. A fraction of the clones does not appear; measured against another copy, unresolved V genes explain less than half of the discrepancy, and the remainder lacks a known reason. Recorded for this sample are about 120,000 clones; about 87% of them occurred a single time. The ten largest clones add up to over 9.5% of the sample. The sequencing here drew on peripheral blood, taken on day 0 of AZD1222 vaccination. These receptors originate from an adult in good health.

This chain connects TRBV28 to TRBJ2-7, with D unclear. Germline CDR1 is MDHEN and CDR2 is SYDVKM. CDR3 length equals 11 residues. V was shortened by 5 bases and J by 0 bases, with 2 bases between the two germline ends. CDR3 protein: CASSTSYEQYF. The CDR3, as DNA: TGTGCCAGCAGTACCTCCTACGAGCAGTACTTC.

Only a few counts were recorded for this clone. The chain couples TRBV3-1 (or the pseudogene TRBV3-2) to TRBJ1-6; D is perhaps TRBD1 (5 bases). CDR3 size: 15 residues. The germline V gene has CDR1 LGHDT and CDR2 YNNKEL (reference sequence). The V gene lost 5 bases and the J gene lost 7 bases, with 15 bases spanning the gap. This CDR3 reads CASSSIDSVNSPLHF. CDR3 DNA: TGTGCCAGCAGCTCTATCGACAGCGTCAATTCACCCCTCCACTTT.

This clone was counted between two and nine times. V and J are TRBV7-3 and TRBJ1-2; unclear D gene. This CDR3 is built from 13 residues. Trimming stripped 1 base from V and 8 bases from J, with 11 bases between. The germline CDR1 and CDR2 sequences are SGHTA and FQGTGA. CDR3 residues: CASSLRVHQGYTF. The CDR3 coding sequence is TGTGCCAGCAGCTTAAGAGTCCATCAGGGCTACACCTTC.

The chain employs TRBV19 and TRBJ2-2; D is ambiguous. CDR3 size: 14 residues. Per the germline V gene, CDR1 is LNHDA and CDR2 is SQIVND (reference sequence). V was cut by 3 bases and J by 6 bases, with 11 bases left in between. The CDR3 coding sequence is TGTGCCAGTAGTATTTTGCTGTCCGCCGGGGAGCTGTTTTTT. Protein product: CASSILLSAGELFF.

In nucleotides, the CDR3 is TGCGCCAGCAGACCTGGACACGGTGTCGATGAAGCTTTCTTT. This translates into CASRPGHGVDEAFF. The chain is built from TRBV5-1 and TRBJ1-1; D perhaps matches TRBD1 (5 bases). The germline V and J ends were trimmed by 5 bases and 7 bases, with 18 bases remaining between them. Germline values: CDR1 SGHRS, CDR2 YFSETQ. The CDR3 extends over 14 amino acids. The variable domain in full, completed from reference TRBV5-1 and TRBJ1-1, reads KAGVTQTPRYLIKTRGQQVTLSCSPISGHRSVSWYQQTPGQGLQFLFEYFSETQRNKGNFPGRFSGRQFSNSRSEMNVSTLELGDSALYLCASRPGHGVDEAFFGQGTRLTVV.

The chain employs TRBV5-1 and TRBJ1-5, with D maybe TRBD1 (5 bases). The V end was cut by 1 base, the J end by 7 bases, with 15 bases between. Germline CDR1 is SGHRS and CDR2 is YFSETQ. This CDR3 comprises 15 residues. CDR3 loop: CASSLSGEGVQPQHF. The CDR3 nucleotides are TGCGCCAGCAGCTTGTCGGGTGAAGGGGTCCAGCCCCAGCATTTT.

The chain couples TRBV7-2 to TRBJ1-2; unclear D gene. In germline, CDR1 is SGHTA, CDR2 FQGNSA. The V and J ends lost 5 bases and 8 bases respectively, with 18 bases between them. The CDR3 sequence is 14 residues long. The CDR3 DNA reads TGTGCCAGCAGCCAAACACCGATATCGGGGGGCTACACCTTC. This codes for CASSQTPISGGYTF. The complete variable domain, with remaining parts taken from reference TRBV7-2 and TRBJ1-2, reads GAGVSQSPSNKVTEKGKDVELRCDPISGHTALYWYRQSLGQGLEFLIYFQGNSAPDKSGLPSDRFSAERTGGSVSTLTIQRTQQEDSAVYLCASSQTPISGGYTFGSGTRLTVV.

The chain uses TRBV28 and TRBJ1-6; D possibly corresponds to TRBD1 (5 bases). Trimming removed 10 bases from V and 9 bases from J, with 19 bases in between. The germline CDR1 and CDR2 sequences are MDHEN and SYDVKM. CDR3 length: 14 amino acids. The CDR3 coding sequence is TGTGCCACTCTAACGGGGCAGCTAGCTTCACCCCTCCACTTT. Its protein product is CATLTGQLASPLHF.

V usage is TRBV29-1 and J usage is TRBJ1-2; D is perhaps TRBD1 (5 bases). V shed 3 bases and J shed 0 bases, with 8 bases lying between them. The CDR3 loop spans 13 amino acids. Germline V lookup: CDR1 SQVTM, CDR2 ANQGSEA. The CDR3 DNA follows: TGCAGCGTTGAGGGGGTAACTAACTATGGCTACACCTTC. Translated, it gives CSVEGVTNYGYTF.

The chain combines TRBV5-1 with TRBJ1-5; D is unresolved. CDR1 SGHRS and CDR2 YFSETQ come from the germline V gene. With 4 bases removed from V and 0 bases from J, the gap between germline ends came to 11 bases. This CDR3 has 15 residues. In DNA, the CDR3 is TGCGCCAGCAGCGAGACTTGGGGTAGCAATCAGCCCCAGCATTTT. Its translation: CASSETWGSNQPQHF.

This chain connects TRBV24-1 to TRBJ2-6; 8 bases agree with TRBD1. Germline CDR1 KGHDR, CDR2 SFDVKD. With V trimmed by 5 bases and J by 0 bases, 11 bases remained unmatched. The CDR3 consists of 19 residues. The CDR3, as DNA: TGTGCCACCAGTGCCAGGACAGGGTCGGGTGGCTCTGGGGCCAACGTCCTGACTTTC. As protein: CATSARTGSGGSGANVLTF.

CDR3 DNA: TGTGCCAGCAGCCAAGTAAAGAACACCGGGGAGCTGTTTTTT. As protein: CASSQVKNTGELFF. The chain combines TRBV3-1 (or the pseudogene TRBV3-2) with TRBJ2-2; no clear D. The V and J ends lost 1 base and 1 base respectively, with 4 bases between them. Germline-derived CDR1 and CDR2 are LGHDT and YNNKEL (reference sequence). The CDR3 extends over 14 amino acids.

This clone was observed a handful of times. Here the CDR3 reads CASGLVLGSGQPQHF. The CDR3, as DNA: TGTGCTAGTGGTTTGGTACTAGGATCGGGTCAGCCCCAGCATTTT. V and J are TRBV12-5 and TRBJ1-5; unclear D gene. This CDR3 comprises 15 residues. CDR1 LGHNT and CDR2 FRNRAP come from the germline V gene. V was cut by 0 bases and J by 6 bases, with 12 bases left in between. Variable domain in full (rest from reference TRBV12-5 and TRBJ1-5): DARVTQTPRHKVTEMGQEVTMRCQPILGHNTVFWYRQTMMQGLELLAYFRNRAPLDDSGMPKDRFSAEMPDATLATLKIQPSEPRDSAVYFCASGLVLGSGQPQHFGDGTRLSIL.

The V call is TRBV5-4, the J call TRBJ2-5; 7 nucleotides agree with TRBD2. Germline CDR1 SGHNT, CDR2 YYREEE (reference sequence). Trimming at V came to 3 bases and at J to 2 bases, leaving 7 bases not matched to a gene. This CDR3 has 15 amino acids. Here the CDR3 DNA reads TGTGCCAGCAGCTCGGGGGGAAGGGGTCAAGAGACCCAGTACTTC. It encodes CASSSGGRGQETQYF.

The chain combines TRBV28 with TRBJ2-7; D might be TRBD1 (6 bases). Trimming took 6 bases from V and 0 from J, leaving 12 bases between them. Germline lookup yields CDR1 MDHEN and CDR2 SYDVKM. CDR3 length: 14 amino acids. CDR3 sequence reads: CASRATGTSYEQYF. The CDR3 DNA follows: TGTGCCAGCAGAGCTACAGGGACCTCCTACGAGCAGTACTTC.